This TCR beta chain originates from a study of blood T cell repertoires in COVID-19. Study at large: Both acute and convalescent COVID-19 samples were obtained from the United States, Italy and Spain.

The cohort comprised adults aged 18 to 89 years residing in approximately 22 US areas. Cohort placement rested on clinical history that participants reported themselves. Trimming took off 2 bases at V and 3 bases at J, with 7 bases between the two ends. This CDR3 spans 13 amino acids. Repertoires were generated with immunoSEQ multiplex PCR, while TCRdb's copy carries only in-frame clones and drops some. Found here are fewer than 450,000 clones, more than 70% of them singletons; the top ten hold roughly 1.2%. The sequenced sample was PBMCs or T cells enriched from blood (not recorded which). The origin of this receptor is a woman aged 18 to 35 who had recovered from COVID-19. The gene calls are TRBV12-3 or TRBV12-4 and TRBJ1-2; a weak D match, TRBD1 (6 bases). CDR3 in DNA: TGTGCCAGCAGTTTATCAGGGGACTATGGCTACACCTTC. It yields the protein CASSLSGDYGYTF.